Presented here are 16 T cell receptor beta chains from one specimen sequenced in a study of shared clonotypes between healthy human individuals. Naive CD8 cells comprised CD45RO-negative, CCR7-positively selected cells, excluding terminally differentiated effector memory CD45RA+ cells. Repertoires were generated with immunoSEQ multiplex PCR, while TCRdb's copy carries only in-frame clones and drops some. In the table there are about 1,900,000 clones, 85% to 95% of which are singletons. The sample consisted of naive CD8+ T cells sorted from blood. Every receptor here comes from a man aged 18 to 35 in good health.

V gene TRBV10-3 combines with J gene TRBJ2-5; 7 nucleotides agree with TRBD1. CDR1 ENHRY and CDR2 SYGVKD come from the germline V gene. CDR3 length equals 13 residues. J gave up 2 bases and V 10 bases, and 7 bases lay outside the gene matches. CDR3: CATHGTEQETQYF. DNA of the CDR3: TGTGCCACTCACGGGACAGAGCAAGAGACCCAGTACTTC.

The chain recombines TRBV11-2 with TRBJ2-1, with TRBD2 identical over 11 bases. Trimming removed 5 bases from V and 12 bases from J; junction bases left unmatched: 3. The CDR3 is 12 residues long. Germline V gene data show CDR1 as SGHAT and CDR2 as FQNNGV. CDR3 sequence: CASSIAGGVQFF. The CDR3 DNA follows: TGTGCCAGCAGCATAGCGGGAGGGGTGCAGTTCTTC.

The chain uses TRBV7-9 and TRBJ1-1; possible D gene TRBD1, 5 bases. V dropped 5 bases and J dropped 6 bases, with 19 bases sitting between them. From germline, CDR1 is SEHNR and CDR2 FQNEAQ (reference sequence). This CDR3 is built from 15 residues. CDR3 sequence: CASSPPGGERAEAFF. In DNA, the CDR3 is TGTGCCAGCAGCCCCCCAGGAGGGGAACGGGCTGAAGCTTTCTTT.

J is TRBJ2-7 and V is TRBV28; TRBD1 is a possible D gene (6 bases). Trimming removed 5 bases at V and 0 bases at J, with 14 bases between. The CDR3 runs 15 residues. Germline CDR1 is MDHEN and CDR2 is SYDVKM. DNA of the CDR3: TGTGCCAGCAGTGACCGGGACAAACACTCCTACGAGCAGTACTTC. It yields the protein CASSDRDKHSYEQYF.

With respect to this clone: This sample includes further DNA sequences coding for the same CDR3. V usage is TRBV5-1 and J usage is TRBJ1-3; 8 nucleotides agree with TRBD1. Looked up from germline, CDR1 is SGHRS and CDR2 is YFSETQ. With V trimmed by 4 bases and J by 4 bases, 4 bases remained unmatched. The CDR3 contains 14 residues. The CDR3 nucleotides are TGCGCCAGCAGCCTTACAGGGGGAGGAAACACCATATATTTT. This translates into CASSLTGGGNTIYF.

The chain recombines TRBV9 with TRBJ2-1; D possibly uses TRBD1 or TRBD2 (5 bases each). V was pared by 2 bases and J by 7 bases, with 13 bases between. The CDR3 is 14 residues long. Per the germline V gene, CDR1 is SGDLS and CDR2 is YYNGEE. CDR3 coding DNA: TGTGCCAGCAGCGTTTCCGGGACCGTAAATGAGCAGTTCTTC. Protein sequence: CASSVSGTVNEQFF.

The chain couples TRBV30 to TRBJ1-5; unclear D gene. Trimming took off 3 bases at V and 7 bases at J, with 13 bases between the two ends. The CDR3 sequence is 13 residues long. CDR1 is GTSNPN and CDR2 is SVGIG in the germline V gene (reference sequence). For the CDR3, the DNA is TGTGCCTGGAGCGACTCCGGGGTACAGCCCCAGCATTTT. Its translation: CAWSDSGVQPQHF.

J is TRBJ1-2 and V is TRBV9; 8 positions agree with TRBD1. CDR1 and CDR2 (germline): SGDLS, YYNGEE. The CDR3 contains 15 residues. Unmatched junction bases numbered 5, after V lost 0 bases and J lost 4 bases. The CDR3 DNA is TGTGCCAGCAGCGTAGAGGGACAGGCGATCTATGGCTACACCTTC. Translated, it gives CASSVEGQAIYGYTF.

The V gene is TRBV7-9, the J gene TRBJ2-5; D may be TRBD1 or TRBD2 (5 bases each). The CDR3 is 16 residues long. CDR1 SEHNR and CDR2 FQNEAQ come from the germline V gene (reference sequence). Trimming pared 2 bases from V and 9 bases from J, leaving 22 bases between. DNA for the CDR3: TGTGCCAGCAGCTTATCAATCGACGCGCCGCCGGGGCCCCAGTACTTC. Translation gives CASSLSIDAPPGPQYF.

About this clone: The same CDR3 can be traced to other DNA sequences in this sample. CDR3 bases: TGTGCCAGCAGTTGGGGGGGCGAGCAGTACTTC. It translates to CASSWGGEQYF. The J gene is TRBJ2-7, the V gene TRBV27; 7 bases are shared with TRBD2. The V segment lost 4 bases and the J segment 6 bases; nucleotides outside the gene matches: 0. The V gene's germline CDR1 is MNHEY and CDR2 SMNVEV (reference sequence). The CDR3 runs 11 residues.

The rearrangement joins TRBV27 to TRBJ1-1; TRBD1 is a possible D gene (6 bases). This CDR3 spans 14 amino acids. Deletions cut 6 bases from V and 5 bases from J, with 16 bases between. Germline values: CDR1 MNHEY, CDR2 SMNVEV (reference sequence). The CDR3, as DNA: TGTGCCAGCAGCTGGATACAGGGTCGAACTGAAGCTTTCTTT. It translates to CASSWIQGRTEAFF.

Concerning this clone: In the same sample, other DNA sequences code for this CDR3. The chain couples TRBV27 to TRBJ1-3, with a possible D match to TRBD1 (5 bases). The CDR3 is made up of 15 amino acids. Germline CDR1 and CDR2: MNHEY and SMNVEV (reference sequence). Trimming took 0 bases from V and 4 from J, leaving 10 bases between them. The CDR3 coding sequence is TGTGCCAGCAGTTTATCGCGGGGACCCGGAAACACCATATATTTT. Its translation is CASSLSRGPGNTIYF.

The CDR3 bases are TGCAGCGCCAGCTCCGGGACAGGGGACAATGAGCAGTTCTTC. It codes for CSASSGTGDNEQFF. The chain joins TRBV29-1 to TRBJ2-1; 10 nucleotides agree with TRBD1. V lost 7 bases and J lost 5; bases outside the gene matches: 8. This CDR3 contains 14 residues. Germline V gives CDR1 SQVTM, CDR2 ANQGSEA.

With respect to this clone: This same CDR3 is encoded by further DNA sequences in the sample. This chain uses TRBV7-9 with TRBJ2-7; D remains unclear. The V end lost 1 base, the J end lost 7 bases, and 11 bases lay between the germline ends. The V gene's germline CDR1 is SEHNR and CDR2 FQNEAQ (reference sequence). The CDR3 totals 13 residues. The CDR3 coding sequence is TGTGCCAGCAGCTTAGTGGCTGGGTATGAGCAGTACTTC. This encodes CASSLVAGYEQYF.

The chain employs TRBV19 and TRBJ2-7; D call uncertain. This CDR3 is built from 14 residues. Trimming cost V 1 base and J 2 bases, with 9 bases left between them. Germline CDR1 and CDR2: LNHDA and SQIVND (reference sequence). The CDR3 nucleotides read TGTGCCAGTAGTATAGGATCCCCTACCTACGAGCAGTACTTC. It is translated as CASSIGSPTYEQYF.

On this clone itself: This sample includes further DNA sequences coding for the same CDR3. CDR3 sequence reads: CASSERAGGRTDTQYF. In DNA form, the CDR3 reads TGTGCCAGCAGTGAAAGGGCGGGGGGGAGAACAGATACGCAGTATTTT. The rearrangement links TRBV6-1 to TRBJ2-3, with 9 positions matching TRBD2. The CDR3 covers 16 residues. V trimming: 2 bases; J trimming: 3 bases; junction bases outside the gene matches: 6. Germline-derived CDR1 and CDR2 are MNHNS and SASEGT.